These T cell receptor beta chains were read from a single sample in a study of blood T cells in healthy people across ages. TCRdb called the 5' RACE reads again in MiXCR, with one record for every CDR3 protein. The table records over 600,000 distinct CDR3 sequences, roughly 41% of them present only once. Sequencing was carried out using blood. These receptor sequences come from an older man in good health. The CDR3 runs from the conserved cysteine through the conserved F or W. Fields, in order: V gene, D gene, clone size, J gene, CDR3 DNA, CDR3 protein. A D gene is named only where the DNA matches it firmly. The size of a clone is reported for some rows only, either as once, few or many, or as a class for expanded clones.

V: TRBV10-2; D: TRBD2; size: NA; J: TRBJ2-5; DNA: TGCGCCAGCAGTGTAACGGGGGGAAACCAAGAGACCCAGTACTTC; CDR3: CASSVTGGNQETQYF
V: TRBV20-1; D: NA; size: NA; J: TRBJ2-5; DNA: TGCAGTGCCTATACCAAAGAGACCCAGTACTTC; CDR3: CSAYTKETQYF
V: TRBV29-1; D: TRBD2; size: NA; J: TRBJ2-1; DNA: TGCAGCGTTGGGTTGTCTAGCGGAGGAAACTACAATGAGCAGTTCTTC; CDR3: CSVGLSSGGNYNEQFF
V: TRBV5-1; D: NA; size: NA; J: TRBJ1-4; DNA: TGCGCCAGCAGAGAACAGACAACTAATGAAAAACTGTTTTTT; CDR3: CASREQTTNEKLFF
V: TRBV7-9; D: NA; size: NA; J: TRBJ2-3; DNA: TGTGCCAGGCCCCGGAGCCTAGCTCGGGATAGCACAGATACGCAGTATTTT; CDR3: CARPRSLARDSTDTQYF
V: TRBV14; D: NA; size: NA; J: TRBJ2-5; DNA: TGTGCCAGCAGCCAAGATCTTGGGCAGGGAGAGACCCAGTACTTC; CDR3: CASSQDLGQGETQYF
V: TRBV28; D: NA; size: NA; J: TRBJ1-5; DNA: TGTGCCAGCAGGGCTGACAGGTCGTTTAGCAATCAGCCCCAGCATTTT; CDR3: CASRADRSFSNQPQHF
V: TRBV20-1; D: TRBD2; size: many; J: TRBJ2-7; DNA: TGCAGTGCTAGGCTAGCGGGGGCAAAAATCTCCTACGAGCAGTACTTC; CDR3: CSARLAGAKISYEQYF
V: TRBV12-3/TRBV12-4; D: NA; size: many; J: TRBJ1-2; DNA: TGTGCCAGCATCGCGACGGGAACAGGGTACTATGGCTACACCTTC; CDR3: CASIATGTGYYGYTF
V: TRBV13; D: NA; size: NA; J: TRBJ2-7; DNA: TGTGCCAGCAGCTACGGGCTAGATCGGGTCTACGAGCAGTACTTC; CDR3: CASSYGLDRVYEQYF
V: TRBV20-1; D: NA; size: NA; J: TRBJ1-6; DNA: TGCAGTGCTAGAGAAAGGGGTGGTAATTCACCCCTCCACTTT; CDR3: CSARERGGNSPLHF
V: TRBV20-1; D: TRBD1; size: few; J: TRBJ1-6; DNA: TGCAGTGCTGCCGGACAGGGGGTTTCACCCCTCCACTTT; CDR3: CSAAGQGVSPLHF
V: TRBV24-1; D: NA; size: once; J: TRBJ2-7; DNA: TGTGCCACCAGTGATTTAAACAGAATTTACTCCTACGAGCAGTACTTC; CDR3: CATSDLNRIYSYEQYF
V: TRBV3-1; D: NA; size: NA; J: TRBJ2-2; DNA: TGTGCCAGCAGCCCCTACAGGGCCGGGGAGCTGTTTTTT; CDR3: CASSPYRAGELFF
V: TRBV4-3; D: TRBD1; size: NA; J: TRBJ1-2; DNA: TGCGCCAGCAGCAAGAGGACAGGGCGTCACACCTTC; CDR3: CASSKRTGRHTF
V: TRBV7-2; D: TRBD1; size: NA; J: TRBJ1-6; DNA: TGTGCCAGCAGCCCCTCACCGGGACAGGGTTCACCCCTCCACTTT; CDR3: CASSPSPGQGSPLHF
V: TRBV6-1; D: TRBD2; size: NA; J: TRBJ2-5; DNA: TGTGCCAGCAGTATTAGCGGGAGGTTGGGGTACTTC; CDR3: CASSISGRLGYF
V: TRBV11-3; D: NA; size: NA; J: TRBJ2-3; DNA: TGTGCCAGCAGTCACGCGTCAGATACGCAGTATTTT; CDR3: CASSHASDTQYF
V: TRBV24-1; D: TRBD2; size: NA; J: TRBJ2-1; DNA: TGTGCCACCAGTGATGGGGGACTAGCGGGGAAAGGGACCCAGTTCTTC; CDR3: CATSDGGLAGKGTQFF
V: TRBV3-1; D: NA; size: NA; J: TRBJ2-1; DNA: TGTGCCAGCAGCCAACCGACTGGCTCCTACAATGAGCAGTTCTTC; CDR3: CASSQPTGSYNEQFF
V: TRBV7-2; D: NA; size: NA; J: TRBJ2-5; DNA: TGTGCCAGCAGCCCACCAAACCAAGAGACCCAGTACTTC; CDR3: CASSPPNQETQYF
V: TRBV11-2; D: NA; size: NA; J: TRBJ2-6; DNA: TGTGCCAGCAGTTACCCAAGCCTAACAGACGACTCTGGGGCCAACGTCCTGACTTTC; CDR3: CASSYPSLTDDSGANVLTF
V: TRBV4-1; D: NA; size: NA; J: TRBJ1-4; DNA: TGCGCCAGCAGCACCAGGCTTAATGAAAAACTGTTTTTT; CDR3: CASSTRLNEKLFF
V: TRBV7-2; D: TRBD2; size: NA; J: TRBJ2-7; DNA: TGTGCCAGCAGCTTAATGTCGAGCGGGAGGGTCCCCGGCGAGCAGTACTTC; CDR3: CASSLMSSGRVPGEQYF
V: TRBV11-2; D: TRBD1; size: NA; J: TRBJ2-7; DNA: TGTGCCAGCAGACGATACGGGACAGACTACGAGCAGTACTTC; CDR3: CASRRYGTDYEQYF
V: TRBV6-6; D: NA; size: once; J: TRBJ2-1; DNA: TGTGCCAGCAGTTACATGGCGGGATCCTACAATGAGCAGTTCTTC; CDR3: CASSYMAGSYNEQFF
V: TRBV12-3/TRBV12-4; D: NA; size: NA; J: TRBJ1-2; DNA: TGTGCCAGCGATAGGCGGGCAGGGCCTAACTATGGCTACACCTTC; CDR3: CASDRRAGPNYGYTF
V: TRBV5-1; D: NA; size: NA; J: TRBJ2-3; DNA: TGCGCCAGCGTCACGCCTACCACAGATACGCAGTATTTT; CDR3: CASVTPTTDTQYF
V: TRBV20-1; D: NA; size: NA; J: TRBJ1-5; DNA: TGCGGTGCTAGACGCAGGGGACTGAGCAATCAGCCCCAGCATTTT; CDR3: CGARRRGLSNQPQHF
V: TRBV10-3; D: NA; size: NA; J: TRBJ2-7; DNA: TGTGCCATCAGCATGACCCCGAGCTCCTACGAGCAGTACTTC; CDR3: CAISMTPSSYEQYF
V: TRBV6-2/TRBV6-3; D: NA; size: few; J: TRBJ1-5; DNA: TGTGCCAGCAGCGTAGACGGCACCAATCAGCCCCAGCATTTT; CDR3: CASSVDGTNQPQHF
V: TRBV12-3/TRBV12-4; D: TRBD1; size: once; J: TRBJ1-5; DNA: TGTGCCAGCAGTTTTGGGACCGGGACAGGGGGCGGTCAGCCCCAGCATTTT; CDR3: CASSFGTGTGGGQPQHF
V: TRBV7-3; D: TRBD1; size: NA; J: TRBJ2-3; DNA: TGTGCCAGCAGCCGTGGGCAGGGGGCGGCAGATACGCAGTATTTT; CDR3: CASSRGQGAADTQYF
V: TRBV2; D: NA; size: NA; J: TRBJ1-2; DNA: TGTGCCAGCAGTAAAGATTATTTAGCGGGTAGTGAGGGCTACACCTTC; CDR3: CASSKDYLAGSEGYTF
V: TRBV6-1; D: TRBD1; size: few; J: TRBJ2-7; DNA: TGTGCCAGTTTCACCTGGGGGACAGGGATATACGAGCAGTACTTC; CDR3: CASFTWGTGIYEQYF
V: TRBV4-3; D: NA; size: NA; J: TRBJ2-1; DNA: TGCGCCAGCAGCCAAGATCTGCCTACGAGCTCCTACAATGAGCAGTTCTTC; CDR3: CASSQDLPTSSYNEQFF
V: TRBV29-1; D: NA; size: many; J: TRBJ2-1; DNA: TGCAGCGTTGAAGTTCGGGCGGCCTCCTACAATGAGCAGTTCTTC; CDR3: CSVEVRAASYNEQFF
V: TRBV20-1; D: TRBD2; size: NA; J: TRBJ2-7; DNA: TGCAGCCCTAGCGGAAGCGTCCAGTACTTC; CDR3: CSPSGSVQYF
V: TRBV2; D: TRBD1; size: NA; J: TRBJ1-2; DNA: TGTGCCAGCAGTATAGGACAGGATAACTATGGCTACACCTTC; CDR3: CASSIGQDNYGYTF
V: TRBV4-1; D: TRBD2; size: NA; J: TRBJ2-2; DNA: TGCGCCAGCGGAAGTACTAGCGGGAGGGACACCGGGGAGCTGTTTTTT; CDR3: CASGSTSGRDTGELFF
V: TRBV12-3/TRBV12-4; D: TRBD1; size: NA; J: TRBJ2-7; DNA: TGTGCCAGCAGGGACAGGGGGCGGGGCGAGCAGTACTTC; CDR3: CASRDRGRGEQYF
V: TRBV19; D: NA; size: NA; J: TRBJ2-1; DNA: TGTGCCAGTAGTACGGCTTCCTACAATGAGCAGTTCTTC; CDR3: CASSTASYNEQFF
V: TRBV20-1; D: TRBD1; size: NA; J: TRBJ2-5; DNA: TGCAGTGCTAGAAGGACAGGGGGCCGGGAGACCCAGTACTTC; CDR3: CSARRTGGRETQYF
V: TRBV5-5; D: TRBD1; size: NA; J: TRBJ1-2; DNA: TGTGCCAGCAGCTCCCAAAGGACAGGGTCCTATGGCTACACCTTC; CDR3: CASSSQRTGSYGYTF
V: TRBV6-2/TRBV6-3; D: NA; size: NA; J: TRBJ2-3; DNA: TGTGCCAGCAGTTACTCGAAGAGTCTGGATACGCAGTATTTT; CDR3: CASSYSKSLDTQYF
V: TRBV9; D: TRBD1; size: NA; J: TRBJ1-6; DNA: TGTGCCAGCAGCGCAGAGACGGGGACAGCCCTAAATTCACCCCTCCACTTT; CDR3: CASSAETGTALNSPLHF